The clone carrying this T cell receptor (beta chain) has just one count. Method: immunoSEQ multiplex PCR; TCRdb's copy keeps in-frame clones and lacks some. The profile shows around 21,000 clones, approximately 90% of them singletons. This sample is part of a study of T cell changes during pregnancy in multiple sclerosis. Germline V CDR1 and CDR2: SGHVS, FNYEAQ. Trimming cost V 4 bases and J 3 bases, with 17 bases left between them. The CDR3 is made up of 16 amino acids. The TCR was taken from a female donor in good health, enrolled as a control in a pregnancy study. Sequences were derived from CD8+ T cells from peripheral blood mononuclear cells, sampled in the third trimester of pregnancy. The genes are TRBV7-6 and TRBJ2-3; possible D gene TRBD2, 7 bases. The CDR3 DNA sequence: TGTGCCAGCAGCTCAACGGGAGGCAGGGGTACAGATACGCAGTATTTT. Translating gives CASSSTGGRGTDTQYF. Filled out from reference TRBV7-6 and TRBJ2-3, the complete variable domain reads GAGVSQSPRYKVTKRGQDVALRCDPISGHVSLYWYRQALGQGPEFLTYFNYEAQQDKSGLPNDRFSAERPEGSISTLTIQRTEQRDSAMYRCASSSTGGRGTDTQYFGPGTRLTVL.